The rows below give T cell receptor beta chains drawn from one sample of a study of T cells in Graves' hyperthyroidism and ophthalmopathy. TCRdb re-called the multiplex PCR reads through MiXCR, storing one row per CDR3 protein. The top ten hold approximately 10% of the sample, which has roughly 520,000 distinct CDR3 sequences, around a quarter seen once. Sequencing was done on a sample of blood. The source is a woman in her 30s with Graves' ophthalmopathy. Each CDR3 is given with its conserved first and last residue. The D gene is left open where the match is weak. Where a row states a size, it is once, few, many or the class of an expanded clone; other rows omit it.

J: TRBJ2-4
size: -
V: TRBV5-1
D: -
CDR3: CASSLLGASRGNIQYF
DNA: TGCGCCAGCAGCTTGCTCGGGGCAAGCCGAGGGAACATTCAGTACTTC

J: TRBJ1-5
size: -
V: TRBV19
D: -
CDR3: CASSPGLLSGNLRGNQPQHF
DNA: TGTGCCAGTAGTCCAGGACTCCTGAGTGGAAACCTCAGGGGCAATCAGCCCCAGCATTTT

J: TRBJ1-5
size: many
V: TRBV2
D: -
CDR3: CASSEFQSNQPQHF
DNA: TGTGCCAGCAGTGAATTCCAGAGCAATCAGCCCCAGCATTTT

J: TRBJ1-1
size: -
V: TRBV10-1
D: -
CDR3: CASSESRPGPVGTEAFF
DNA: TGCGCCAGCAGTGAGTCGAGGCCAGGGCCCGTCGGGACTGAAGCTTTCTTT

J: TRBJ1-2
size: many
V: TRBV3-1
D: -
CDR3: CASSQDAGLHGYTF
DNA: TGTGCCAGCAGCCAAGATGCGGGTCTTCATGGCTACACCTTC

J: TRBJ2-7
size: -
V: TRBV7-6
D: -
CDR3: CASSWGGQGSGEQYF
DNA: TGTGCCAGCAGCTGGGGGGGCCAGGGGTCCGGCGAGCAGTACTTC

J: TRBJ2-7
size: many
V: TRBV7-2
D: TRBD2
CDR3: CASSSPQTSGGGYEQYF
DNA: TGTGCCAGCAGCTCCCCTCAGACTAGCGGGGGAGGATACGAGCAGTACTTC

J: TRBJ1-2
size: -
V: TRBV5-4
D: -
CDR3: CASSLAGKDGYTF
DNA: TGTGCCAGCAGCTTAGCAGGGAAAGATGGCTACACCTTC

J: TRBJ2-5
size: few
V: TRBV5-1
D: -
CDR3: CASSSGTTQETQYF
DNA: TGCGCCAGCAGCTCCGGGACAACCCAAGAGACCCAGTACTTC

J: TRBJ1-1
size: -
V: TRBV12-3/TRBV12-4
D: -
CDR3: CASRDRARGTEAFF
DNA: TGTGCCAGCAGGGACCGGGCCCGAGGCACTGAAGCTTTCTTT

J: TRBJ1-1
size: -
V: TRBV27
D: -
CDR3: CASSLSISYRNTEAFF
DNA: TGTGCCAGCAGTTTATCGATATCCTATAGGAACACTGAAGCTTTCTTT

J: TRBJ1-5
size: few
V: TRBV18
D: -
CDR3: CASSATWGGGASNQPQHF
DNA: TGTGCCAGCTCCGCGACCTGGGGGGGCGGCGCTAGCAATCAGCCCCAGCATTTT

J: TRBJ2-5
size: few
V: TRBV2
D: -
CDR3: CASSDAGAQETQYF
DNA: TGTGCCAGCAGTGATGCGGGGGCCCAAGAGACCCAGTACTTC

J: TRBJ2-5
size: few
V: TRBV12-3/TRBV12-4
D: TRBD1
CDR3: CASSPGTGWEETKYF
DNA: TGTGCCAGCAGTCCCGGGACAGGGTGGGAAGAGACCAAGTACTTC

J: TRBJ2-2
size: many
V: TRBV27
D: -
CDR3: CASSTSRNTGELFF
DNA: TGTGCCAGCAGTACAAGTAGGAACACCGGGGAGCTGTTTTTT

J: TRBJ2-7
size: many
V: TRBV27
D: TRBD1
CDR3: CASGPLTGLYEQYF
DNA: TGTGCCAGCGGACCCCTGACAGGGCTTTACGAGCAGTACTTC

J: TRBJ1-1
size: few
V: TRBV9
D: -
CDR3: CASSVTDSSNTEAFF
DNA: TGTGCCAGCAGTGTGACGGACAGCTCGAACACTGAAGCTTTCTTT

J: TRBJ1-1
size: -
V: TRBV18
D: -
CDR3: CASSPSVTGRNTEAFF
DNA: TGTGCCAGCTCACCAAGCGTCACAGGCAGGAACACTGAAGCTTTCTTT

J: TRBJ1-2
size: many
V: TRBV6-1
D: -
CDR3: CASLIGAYGYTF
DNA: TGTGCCAGCCTTATAGGGGCCTATGGCTACACCTTC

J: TRBJ1-5
size: -
V: TRBV18
D: -
CDR3: CASSPANHPQHF
DNA: TGTGCCAGCTCACCCGCGAATCATCCCCAGCATTTT

J: TRBJ2-5
size: few
V: TRBV11-2
D: -
CDR3: CASSPSVGETQYF
DNA: TGTGCCAGCAGCCCGTCGGTCGGGGAGACCCAGTACTTC

J: TRBJ2-7
size: -
V: TRBV28
D: -
CDR3: CASSFGVWEEQYF
DNA: TGTGCCAGCAGTTTTGGGGTGTGGGAGGAGCAGTACTTC

J: TRBJ1-1
size: many
V: TRBV7-9
D: -
CDR3: CASSKGGLRTEAFF
DNA: TGTGCCAGCTCCAAAGGGGGGCTGCGGACTGAAGCTTTCTTT

J: TRBJ2-7
size: few
V: TRBV4-1
D: TRBD1
CDR3: CASSLLPGQRRAEQYF
DNA: TGCGCCAGCAGCCTTCTTCCGGGACAGAGACGGGCTGAGCAGTACTTC

J: TRBJ1-2
size: -
V: TRBV28
D: -
CDR3: CASRSTSYGYTF
DNA: TGTGCCAGCAGGTCGACAAGCTATGGCTACACCTTC

J: TRBJ1-6
size: few
V: TRBV15
D: TRBD1
CDR3: CATSRYRGSSYNSPLHF
DNA: TGTGCCACCAGCAGATACAGGGGGAGCTCCTATAATTCACCCCTCCACTTT

J: TRBJ2-5
size: many
V: TRBV24-1
D: TRBD2
CDR3: CATLTSGIQETQYF
DNA: TGTGCCACCTTGACTAGCGGGATACAAGAGACCCAGTACTTC

J: TRBJ2-2
size: many
V: TRBV27
D: TRBD1
CDR3: CASSLMAGGGTGELFF
DNA: TGTGCCAGCAGTTTAATGGCAGGGGGCGGCACCGGGGAGCTGTTTTTT

J: TRBJ1-5
size: -
V: TRBV6-1
D: -
CDR3: CASSEDVDSNQPQHF
DNA: TGTGCCAGCAGTGAAGATGTGGATAGCAATCAGCCCCAGCATTTT

J: TRBJ2-7
size: many
V: TRBV28
D: -
CDR3: CASSLSPEGYEQYF
DNA: TGTGCCAGCAGTTTATCCCCGGAGGGGTACGAGCAGTACTTC

J: TRBJ2-3
size: -
V: TRBV12-3/TRBV12-4
D: -
CDR3: CASSWGGGADTQYF
DNA: TGTGCCAGCAGTTGGGGCGGCGGGGCGGATACGCAGTATTTT

J: TRBJ2-5
size: -
V: TRBV12-3/TRBV12-4
D: -
CDR3: CASSSHEQETQYF
DNA: TGTGCCAGCAGTTCTCACGAACAAGAGACCCAGTACTTC

J: TRBJ1-2
size: many
V: TRBV12-3/TRBV12-4
D: -
CDR3: CASSLTPPEGSYGYTF
DNA: TGTGCCAGCAGTTTAACCCCCCCAGAGGGCTCCTATGGCTACACCTTC

J: TRBJ1-2
size: many
V: TRBV7-9
D: -
CDR3: CASSLDPGQRYTF
DNA: TGTGCCAGCAGCTTAGATCCGGGCCAACGCTACACCTTC

J: TRBJ2-5
size: many
V: TRBV7-2
D: -
CDR3: CASSLNAGPIQETQYF
DNA: TGTGCCAGCAGCTTGAACGCAGGTCCGATCCAAGAGACCCAGTACTTC

J: TRBJ1-5
size: many
V: TRBV5-1
D: -
CDR3: CASSLAWRQAGGRDQPQHF
DNA: TGCGCCAGCAGCTTGGCCTGGCGACAGGCGGGAGGTAGGGATCAGCCCCAGCATTTT

J: TRBJ1-1
size: many
V: TRBV6-5
D: -
CDR3: CAARYLTNTEAFF
DNA: TGTGCCGCCCGTTACCTGACGAACACTGAAGCTTTCTTT

J: TRBJ1-2
size: few
V: TRBV9
D: -
CDR3: CASSVGRAQDGYTF
DNA: TGTGCCAGCAGCGTAGGGAGGGCACAGGATGGCTACACCTTC

J: TRBJ1-2
size: few
V: TRBV5-1
D: -
CDR3: CASSLVESGDYGYTF
DNA: TGCGCCAGCAGCTTGGTAGAGTCAGGAGACTATGGCTACACCTTC

J: TRBJ1-1
size: many
V: TRBV5-1
D: -
CDR3: CASSWTVPGNTEAFF
DNA: TGCGCCAGCAGCTGGACAGTCCCAGGGAACACTGAAGCTTTCTTT

J: TRBJ1-1
size: few
V: TRBV20-1
D: -
CDR3: CSAKDPGRPTLPEAFF
DNA: TGCAGTGCTAAAGATCCGGGACGCCCCACGCTGCCTGAAGCTTTCTTT

J: TRBJ1-2
size: -
V: TRBV5-1
D: -
CDR3: CASSLEAGGEDYTF
DNA: TGCGCCAGCAGCTTGGAGGCGGGGGGGGAAGACTACACCTTC

J: TRBJ2-3
size: -
V: TRBV11-2
D: -
CDR3: CASEGLGDTQYF
DNA: TGTGCTTCCGAGGGGCTTGGAGATACGCAGTATTTT

J: TRBJ1-2
size: -
V: TRBV28
D: -
CDR3: CASSYSSYGYTF
DNA: TGTGCCAGCAGTTACAGTTCCTATGGCTACACCTTC

J: TRBJ2-5
size: many
V: TRBV7-2
D: TRBD2
CDR3: CASSLASGGARTQYF
DNA: TGTGCCAGCAGCTTAGCCAGCGGGGGGGCCAGGACCCAGTACTTC

J: TRBJ1-3
size: many
V: TRBV6-4
D: -
CDR3: CASTSNPGKKGFGSGNTIYF
DNA: TGTGCCAGCACCTCCAACCCAGGGAAGAAGGGGTTTGGCTCTGGAAACACCATATATTTT

J: TRBJ2-1
size: many
V: TRBV2
D: TRBD1
CDR3: CASSHATGTDTYNEQFF
DNA: TGTGCCAGCAGTCACGCCACCGGGACAGACACTTACAATGAGCAGTTCTTC

J: TRBJ2-7
size: few
V: TRBV2
D: TRBD2
CDR3: CASRGGTSRSYEQYF
DNA: TGTGCCAGCAGGGGAGGGACTAGCCGCTCCTACGAGCAGTACTTC

J: TRBJ1-1
size: many
V: TRBV6-1
D: -
CDR3: CASRPGYSMNTEAFF
DNA: TGTGCCAGCAGACCCGGGTACTCGATGAACACTGAAGCTTTCTTT

J: TRBJ2-7
size: many
V: TRBV10-3
D: TRBD2
CDR3: CAISPVAGGSSYEQYF
DNA: TGTGCCATCAGTCCGGTAGCGGGGGGAAGCTCCTACGAGCAGTACTTC

J: TRBJ2-7
size: many
V: TRBV11-2
D: -
CDR3: CASSPTMLQGYEQYF
DNA: TGTGCCAGCAGCCCTACTATGTTACAGGGCTACGAGCAGTACTTC

J: TRBJ2-7
size: few
V: TRBV28
D: TRBD2
CDR3: CASSRGLAGSYEQYF
DNA: TGTGCCAGCAGCAGGGGACTAGCGGGTTCCTACGAGCAGTACTTC

J: TRBJ2-7
size: -
V: TRBV5-1
D: -
CDR3: CASSPTGVPAPNEQYF
DNA: TGCGCCAGCAGCCCGACCGGGGTGCCTGCTCCTAACGAGCAGTACTTC

J: TRBJ2-2
size: -
V: TRBV5-1
D: -
CDR3: CASSLSGALAGELFF
DNA: TGCGCCAGCAGCTTGTCAGGGGCATTGGCCGGGGAGCTGTTTTTT

J: TRBJ2-6
size: few
V: TRBV11-1
D: TRBD1
CDR3: CASSSGTGLSGANVLTF
DNA: TGTGCCAGCAGCTCCGGGACAGGGTTGTCTGGGGCCAACGTCCTGACTTTC

J: TRBJ1-1
size: few
V: TRBV30
D: -
CDR3: CAWSSSLNTEAFF
DNA: TGTGCCTGGAGTTCCTCTTTGAACACTGAAGCTTTCTTT

J: TRBJ2-5
size: -
V: TRBV29-1
D: TRBD1
CDR3: CSVWDRGRETQYF
DNA: TGCAGCGTATGGGACAGGGGGCGAGAGACCCAGTACTTC